The entry below describes one T cell receptor (beta chain). Its matching antigen is unknown. Caucasian adults residing in Nashville, Tennessee made up all the donors. Naive CD45RA+ and memory CD45RA-negative subsets were split from CD4+ cells. Germline CDR1 reads GTSNPN; CDR2 reads SVGIG (reference sequence). With 1 base removed from V and 10 bases from J, the gap between germline ends came to 8 bases. This CDR3 spans 11 amino acids. This table comes from immunoSEQ multiplex PCR, and its TCRdb copy is limited to in-frame clones, with some not included. This sample has 1.4 million or so clones, with around 98.5% found just once. This record comes from a study of shared clonotypes between healthy human individuals. Study-level background: The people who gave samples were a couple of women and a few men aged 18 to 49. Study-level results: Since donors were few, the genetic and exposure-history diversity represented was limited.

This TCR came from a man aged 25 to 40 in good health. Sequenced material: naive CD4+ T cells sorted from blood. The subset is: CD45RA+ positively selected. The chain is built from TRBV30 and TRBJ2-4; the D is unclear. The DNA for the CDR3 is TGTGCCTGGAGTGCTGCAGAGATTCAGTACTTC. Translating it yields CAWSAAEIQYF.